This T cell receptor beta chain is drawn from a study of glioma-infiltrating T cells after dendritic cell vaccination. Germline assignment: CDR1 ENHRY and CDR2 SYGVKD. V dropped 8 bases and J dropped 6 bases, with 12 bases sitting between them. The CDR3 has 12 residues. Profiled with immunoSEQ multiplex PCR; TCRdb holds only in-frame clones, not every one. The repertoire has 55,000 to 70,000 clones, roughly four fifths of them found once; the top ten carry about 9%. V and J are TRBV10-3 and TRBJ2-3; D gene unclear. This specimen was blood, taken before dendritic cell vaccination. The TCR originated in a human donor with glioblastoma. The CDR3 coding sequence is TGTGCCATCGGTCCCGACATGGATACGCAGTATTTT. Translated: CAIGPDMDTQYF.